Listed here is a single T cell receptor (beta chain). Noted time point: late/post reinfection, 12 to 24 weeks after detection. TCR sequencing was done directly ex vivo on sorted cells, without expansion in vitro. Donors came from people who inject drugs enrolled in HEPCO, Canada. The CDR3 spans 16 residues. The germline CDR1 and CDR2 sequences are SEHNR and FQNEAQ (reference sequence). Trimming removed 2 bases from V and 3 bases from J; junction bases left unmatched: 5. The data were produced by immunoSEQ multiplex PCR, yet TCRdb's version contains in-frame clones alone and is incomplete. This sample yields around 45,000 clones, of which 75% to 90% are seen a single time; 0.65% to 0.8% belongs to the top ten. This specimen comes from a study of memory CD8 T cells in hepatitis C reinfection.

The sequenced material came from naive CD8+ T cells sorted from blood. The chain couples TRBV7-9 to TRBJ2-3; 10 bases fit TRBD2. The sequence was collected from a man aged 18 to 29 with hepatitis C virus infection. The chain's CDR3 is CASSLTAGGLTDTQYF. CDR3 nucleotide sequence: TGTGCCAGCAGCTTAACAGCGGGGGGGCTGACAGATACGCAGTATTTT.